This T cell receptor beta chain was recorded in a study of blood T cell repertoires in COVID-19 (dated by TCRdb to the early 2020s). Study-level background: The collaborator samples originated in the United States, Italy and Spain and spanned the acute and convalescent phases of COVID-19. The material from the prospective study consisted of cDNA or gDNA derived from T cells, B-cell-depleted T cells, or PBMCs. The dataset comprised deeply sampled blood TCRbeta repertoires from subjects exposed to, actively infected with, or recovered from COVID-19. A freely available public database, intended as a resource for researchers studying the immune response to SARS-CoV-2, is where the repertoires were released. Samples were obtained from the ongoing ImmuneRACE study (first 160 participants) and from about 1,300 subjects provided by 6 global collaborators. A de-identified subject ID, COVID-19 status, age in years and sex were almost always included in the sample metadata. Where HLA class I and class II types were available, the types were taken from metadata supplied by the sample provider, not from assay-based typing.

Whole blood was collected in K2EDTA tubes by collaborating institutions according to the institutions' own protocols. Collaborator samples were shipped for TCRbeta analysis as frozen whole blood, isolated PBMCs, or DNA extracted from either sample type. The immunoSEQ Assay, a bias-controlled multiplex PCR, was used to amplify TCRbeta CDR3 regions from genomic DNA. For the original study's pipeline: Nucleated cell counts per sample were estimated from amplification of reference gene primers within the assay. To quantify the absolute abundance of each unique TCRbeta CDR3 rearrangement, sequence reads were collapsed and filtered. Productive Simpson clonality was computed per sample as the square root of Simpson's diversity index over productive rearrangements. As stored in TCRdb, this immuneACCESS dataset retains in-frame rearrangements with V and J assigned. A fraction of the clones does not appear; measured against another copy, unresolved V genes explain less than half of the discrepancy, and the remainder lacks a known reason. That table gives V, J and clone size, and the DNA gave D and trimming. The sample table lists under 250,000 clones, almost 85% of them with a count of one. Approximately 8% of the sample comes from the top ten.

Results and caveats for the whole study, not just this receptor: The amount of clinical and demographic metadata varied by source and participant and was provided uncurated.

V trim: 5 bases; J trim: 8 bases; unmatched bases: 14. The CDR3 measures 15 amino acids from cysteine to phenylalanine. CDR3 DNA only is kept here, 45 bases in frame from base 1. Reading the germline V gene gives CDR1 SGDLS and CDR2 YYNGEE. As regards this clone: What antigen it recognizes has not been identified. Base qualities are missing; no much larger clone stands one base away.

In this chain, TRBV9 is recombined with TRBJ1-2; TRBD1 fits 8 bases in the junction. This TCR was recovered from a woman between 45 and 60 years old with active or convalescent COVID-19. Material for sequencing was peripheral blood. The nucleotide sequence is TGTGCCAGCAGTTCCGATCCGCAGGGGGCAAGGGGCTACACCTTC. It translates to CASSSDPQGARGYTF.